A single sample is the source of the 21 T cell receptor beta chains below, sequenced in a study of cytomegalovirus exposure and HLA in healthy donors. Amplification used 60 Vbeta primers and 13 Jbeta primers. The repertoire was sequenced with immunoSEQ multiplex PCR; TCRdb's copy has only in-frame clones and lacks some. The sample has some 180,000 clones, around 84% seen once. The sequencing input was PBMCs. All receptors derive from a man aged 35 to 55 in good health and CMV-seropositive.

This sequence joins TRBV7-2 and TRBJ1-5; D call uncertain. The CDR3 spans 16 residues. CDR1 is SGHTA, CDR2 FQGNSA, per germline. V dropped 1 base and J dropped 3 bases, with 13 bases sitting between them. CDR3 coding DNA: TGTGCCAGCAGCTTAGTAGCCAGAGGTTCCAATCAGCCCCAGCATTTT. Amino acid sequence: CASSLVARGSNQPQHF.

The chain joins TRBV4-1 to TRBJ2-7, with 10 bases that match TRBD1. CDR3 length: 15 residues. Per germline, CDR1 MGHRA and CDR2 YSYEKL. V lost 4 bases and J lost 1; bases outside the gene matches: 4. CDR3 sequence (DNA): TGCGCCAGCAGCCGCGGGGACAGGGGTTCCTACGAGCAGTACTTC. It encodes CASSRGDRGSYEQYF.

J is TRBJ1-4 and V is TRBV4-3; 7 bases map to TRBD1. CDR1 is LGHNA, CDR2 YSLEER, per germline. The CDR3 covers 15 residues. The V and J ends lost 1 base and 8 bases, in that order; junction bases with no gene match: 7. CDR3 nucleotide sequence: TGCGCCAGCAGCCAAGGAACAGGGGAAAGAGAAAAACTGTTTTTT. As protein: CASSQGTGEREKLFF.

The chain employs TRBV4-3 and TRBJ2-7; possibly TRBD1 for D (6 bases). This CDR3 is built from 14 residues. Germline V CDR1 and CDR2: LGHNA, YSLEER. V lost 2 bases to trimming and J lost 1 base, with 9 bases between them. CDR3: CASSQQQGSYEQYF. The CDR3 DNA reads TGCGCCAGCAGCCAACAACAGGGATCCTACGAGCAGTACTTC.

With regard to this clone: At one boundary the junction diverges from the germline segment, which might be a read error. V usage is TRBV6-5 and J usage is TRBJ2-1; D gene uncertain. Germline assignment: CDR1 MNHEY and CDR2 SVGAGI. The length of the CDR3 is 15 residues. The CDR3 protein is CASSYSSSSDNEQFF. The CDR3 DNA follows: TGTGCCAGCAGTTACTCGAGTAGCTCCGACAATGAGCAGTTCTTC.

This sequence joins TRBV6-5 and TRBJ2-7, with D possibly matching TRBD2 (6 bases). V was cut by 3 bases and J by 1 base, with 7 bases left in between. This CDR3 has 13 amino acids. Per germline, CDR1 MNHEY and CDR2 SVGAGI. CDR3 loop: CASSYGGSYEQYF. The CDR3 DNA follows: TGTGCCAGCAGTTATGGAGGGTCCTACGAGCAGTACTTC.

The chain is built from TRBV5-6 and TRBJ2-2; D is perhaps TRBD1 (6 bases). Trimming pared 0 bases from V and 0 bases from J, leaving 15 bases between. The CDR3 totals 18 residues. The V gene's germline CDR1 is SGHDT and CDR2 YYEEEE. CDR3 DNA sequence: TGTGCCAGCAGCTTGGGGGGCTCAGGGGCGGCGAACACCGGGGAGCTGTTTTTT. The encoded protein is CASSLGGSGAANTGELFF.

This clone has just a few counts. CDR3 loop: CASSPPGQGSQPQHF. The CDR3 bases are TGTGCCAGCTCACCACCGGGACAGGGGAGTCAGCCCCAGCATTTT. V and J are TRBV18 and TRBJ1-5; 10 bases match TRBD1. V lost 0 bases, J lost 6 bases, and 2 bases stayed unmatched. The CDR3 spans 15 residues. The germline V gene encodes CDR1 KGHSH and CDR2 LQKENI. Supplemented by reference TRBV18 and TRBJ1-5, the full variable domain reads NAGVMQNPRHLVRRRGQEARLRCSPMKGHSHVYWYRQLPEEGLKFMVYLQKENIIDESGMPKERFSAEFPKEGPSILRIQQVVRGDSAAYFCASSPPGQGSQPQHFGDGTRLSIL.

This clone was counted a single time. V and J are TRBV6-1 and TRBJ2-2, with 14 bases aligning to TRBD2. The CDR3 extends over 15 amino acids. The germline V gene encodes CDR1 MNHNS and CDR2 SASEGT. V lost 6 bases and J lost 6; bases outside the gene matches: 3. Written as DNA, the CDR3 is TGTGCCAGCAGGACGGGACTAGCGGGAGCCGGGGAGCTGTTTTTT. It codes for CASRTGLAGAGELFF.

This chain uses TRBV4-1 with TRBJ1-3, with D hard to call. CDR3 length equals 14 residues. The ends were cut back, 0 bases at V and 7 bases at J, with 10 bases in the middle. The germline CDR1 and CDR2 sequences are MGHRA and YSYEKL. CDR3 sequence: CASSQERVWNTIYF. In nucleotides, the CDR3 is TGCGCCAGCAGCCAAGAGAGGGTTTGGAACACCATATATTTT.

The rearrangement links TRBV6-1 to TRBJ2-2; 7 nucleotides line up with TRBD1. The CDR3 is 15 residues long. Germline V gene sequence: CDR1 MNHNS, CDR2 SASEGT. The J segment lost 4 bases and the V segment lost 6 bases, leaving 8 bases of the junction unmatched. The CDR3 region is CASSQNRGVTGELFF. The CDR3 region has the DNA TGTGCCAGCAGCCAAAACAGGGGAGTCACCGGGGAGCTGTTTTTT.

The chain carries TRBV9 and TRBJ1-6; 9 bases map to TRBD1. V lost 4 bases and J lost 7; bases outside the gene matches: 6. Germline-derived CDR1 and CDR2 are SGDLS and YYNGEE. The CDR3 totals 15 residues. CDR3 in DNA: TGTGCCAGCAGCCCCCGGGACAGGGACAATTCACCCCTCCACTTT. Protein: CASSPRDRDNSPLHF.

The CDR3 is CASSLTQGSHQPQHF. CDR3 sequence (DNA): TGTGCCAGCAGCTTGACACAGGGGTCCCATCAGCCCCAGCATTTT. The rearrangement joins TRBV7-8 to TRBJ1-5; 7 bases are shared with TRBD1. V lost 3 bases, J lost 5 bases, and 7 bases stayed unmatched. CDR1 is SGHVS, CDR2 FQNEAQ, per germline. This CDR3 spans 15 amino acids.

The V call is TRBV19, the J call TRBJ1-3; D unresolved. This CDR3 comprises 17 residues. Germline assignment: CDR1 LNHDA and CDR2 SQIVND (reference sequence). With 7 bases removed from V and 2 bases from J, the gap between germline ends came to 21 bases. The CDR3, as DNA: TGTGCCAGTACCCACCCAGGCCATTCTTTAACTGGAAACACCATATATTTT. Protein product: CASTHPGHSLTGNTIYF.

This sequence joins TRBV28 and TRBJ1-1; D is unresolved. The V end was cut by 5 bases, the J end by 4 bases, with 17 bases between. The CDR3 loop spans 15 amino acids. The V gene's germline CDR1 is MDHEN and CDR2 SYDVKM. CDR3 sequence reads: CASSPAFARRTEAFF. DNA of the CDR3: TGTGCCAGCAGTCCGGCTTTTGCGCGGCGCACTGAAGCTTTCTTT.

The chain recombines TRBV4-3 with TRBJ1-1; D is perhaps TRBD1 (6 bases). The CDR3 length is 15 residues. Germline V lookup: CDR1 LGHNA, CDR2 YSLEER. V was shortened by 4 bases and J by 4 bases, with 16 bases between the two germline ends. This CDR3 reads CASSRDGQPSTEAFF. CDR3 coding DNA: TGCGCCAGCAGCCGAGACGGACAGCCAAGCACTGAAGCTTTCTTT.

In this sample, this clone turned up once. The chain uses TRBV6-5 and TRBJ1-6, with 7 positions matching TRBD1. Germline V gives CDR1 MNHEY, CDR2 SVGAGI. With V trimmed by 0 bases and J by 10 bases, 3 bases remained unmatched. The CDR3 loop spans 14 amino acids. CDR3 nucleotide sequence: TGTGCCAGCAGTTACTCAGGGGGCTGGTCACCCCTCCACTTT. Translation: CASSYSGGWSPLHF.

The chain recombines TRBV5-5 with TRBJ1-1; D unclear. The CDR3 consists of 15 residues. The V end lost 0 bases, the J end lost 5 bases, and 14 bases lay between the germline ends. Germline loops: CDR1 SGHKS, CDR2 YYEKEE (reference sequence). CDR3 nucleotides: TGTGCCAGCAGCTTGGAGGTGTATTCCGGGACTGAAGCTTTCTTT. Its translation is CASSLEVYSGTEAFF.

The chain couples TRBV4-2 to TRBJ1-2, with TRBD1 matching over 8 bases. V trimming: 3 bases; J trimming: 7 bases; junction bases outside the gene matches: 10. Germline values: CDR1 LGHNA, CDR2 YNFKEQ. The CDR3 contains 15 residues. CDR3 sequence reads: CASSQSSGGIGGYTF. CDR3 nucleotide sequence: TGTGCCAGCAGCCAGTCTTCAGGGGGCATAGGTGGCTACACCTTC.

The table lists this clone with a count of one. The chain is built from TRBV19 and TRBJ2-4, with 8 bases matching TRBD1. This CDR3 is 13 amino acids long. CDR1 and CDR2 (germline): LNHDA, SQIVND (reference sequence). V shed 4 bases, J shed 9 bases, and the junction held 5 bases outside the gene matches. The CDR3 loop reads CASSRTGFVIQYF. CDR3 nucleotides: TGTGCCAGTAGTAGGACAGGGTTTGTCATTCAGTACTTC.

This clone came up a few times. The chain couples TRBV7-9 to TRBJ1-2; no reliable D call. In germline, CDR1 is SEHNR, CDR2 FQNEAQ (reference sequence). The CDR3 has 14 residues. V was shortened by 1 base and J by 7 bases, with 13 bases between the two germline ends. The CDR3 is CASSLGVELSGYTF. The CDR3 nucleotides read TGTGCCAGCAGCTTAGGAGTGGAGCTCTCTGGCTACACCTTC.